The entry below describes one T cell receptor beta chain. Its target is not known. CDR1 and CDR2 (germline): SGHRS, YFSETQ. V lost 3 bases, J lost 0 bases, and 5 bases lay in between. The CDR3 consists of 13 residues. This entry belongs to a study of cytomegalovirus exposure and HLA in healthy donors. Study findings and constraints: V- and J-gene trimming of TCR beta was linked (in a later analysis) to a missense DCLRE1C variant. Per published reports, the classifier diagnosed cytomegalovirus status with high specificity and sensitivity.

Primers for the PCR totalled 60 Vbeta and 13 Jbeta. Produced via immunoSEQ multiplex PCR; TCRdb's table is partial and in-frame only. The table lists about 200,000 clones, roughly 85% of them singletons. The chain uses TRBV5-1 and TRBJ2-3; unclear D gene. Sample: PBMCs. This sequence was found in a woman younger than 45 in good health and CMV-seropositive. The chain's CDR3 is CASSSLSTDTQYF. The CDR3 DNA is TGCGCCAGCAGCTCCCTGAGCACAGATACGCAGTATTTT.